One T cell receptor beta chain is described in this entry. Its antigen is not known. MiXCR, applied by TCRdb to the 5' RACE reads, yields one record per CDR3 protein. Of about 390,000 distinct CDR3 sequences in the sample, about 20% were seen once. These data are taken from a study of CD8 T cells in ankylosing spondylitis. Overall study findings and caveats: In ankylosing spondylitis blood, a motif of roughly 8 highly homologous TCR beta variants appeared characteristic. Disease-associated clones were reportedly significantly overrepresented in matched ankylosing spondylitis synovial fluid. Previous work reported some of these motif variants in the synovial fluid and blood of reactive arthritis. Disease-linked clones were found to be CD8+ and relatively rare in peripheral blood.

The germline V gene encodes CDR1 LGHDT and CDR2 YNNKEL (reference sequence). The CDR3 runs to 12 residues. V lost 2 bases and J 4 bases, leaving 3 bases between the germline ends. The receptor comes from a male donor with ankylosing spondylitis. The sequenced sample consisted of blood, either unsorted or a sorted T cell fraction (not recorded which). The chain employs TRBV3-1 and TRBJ2-1; D gene ambiguous. CDR3 residues: CASSQLYNEQFF. CDR3 DNA sequence: TGTGCCAGCAGCCAATTGTACAATGAGCAGTTCTTC.